This TCR beta chain is from a study of T cell responses to AZD1222 COVID-19 vaccine (dated by TCRdb to the early 2020s). About the investigation overall: AZD1222 recipients whose second dose came at about 4 weeks and those whose second dose came at about 12 weeks were combined into one group, since spike-specific TCR depth and breadth did not differ between the two schedules. Trial participants were enrolled by age into 18-55, 56-69 and 70-plus year subgroups, with approximately 150, 28 and 58 TCR-sequenced participants respectively. A total of 230 to 250 trial participants underwent TCR sequencing, of whom 207 received two doses of AZD1222 and around 25 received two doses of the MenACWY control vaccine.

The CDR3 regions of human TCRbeta chains were subjected to immunosequencing. The paper's processing steps were these. TCRs in the repertoires were matched against a reference library of SARS-CoV-2-specific TCRs that had been generated with the MIRA antigen-specificity platform. Breadth meant the fraction of unique TCRs that were SARS-CoV-2-associated, whereas depth meant the fraction of total T cells that were SARS-CoV-2-associated. Each spike-specific TCR was assigned to its reactive spike region and to a CD4 or CD8 class using the MIRA data. Log10-transformed breadth and depth values were compared by one-way ANOVA with Sidak's multiple comparisons tests. TCRdb's version of the immuneACCESS table is confined to in-frame rearrangements and falls short of the full clone set. An unresolved V gene accounts for under half of the shortfall where checked; the remainder is of unknown origin. V and J calls and clone size are given by that table; D and trimming were obtained from the DNA. This sample has around 150,000 clones in its table, and around four fifths of those were observed once. Of the sample, about 4% is held by the ten largest clones.

This clone was seen just once. What this receptor recognizes is not known. Base qualities are not at hand, and no much larger clone is one base apart. General study outcomes and caveats: A significant rise in spike-specific TCR breadth and depth was observed after two AZD1222 doses relative to day 0 and relative to MenACWY recipients. In the small 56-69-year group, the increase in depth fell short of significance, most likely because of low power. Participants were mostly white British, with more females than males. The authors suggested clonal diversity may have been underestimated. Because no day 14 peak-response samples were available, repertoires were characterized only after the peak T cell response. The whole spike protein was spanned by vaccine-associated CD4 TCRs, and dominant responses were seen in regions 160-218 and 743-854. Reportedly, almost half of the unique spike-specific TCRs recognized epitopes lying outside the regions that are mutated in the B.1.351 and B.1.1.7 variants. Conclusions about previously exposed vaccinees were limited because only six AZD1222 recipients were SARS-CoV-2 seropositive at baseline.

The CDR3 runs 12 residues from the cysteine to the phenylalanine. The retained sequence is limited to the CDR3, 36 bases, with the frame set at the first base. In the germline V gene, CDR1 corresponds to SGHTA and CDR2 to FQGNSA. Trimming removed 3 bases from V and 3 bases from J, leaving 3 bases between the germline ends. The time point label of this sample denotes: baseline before first vaccination. Vaccinee samples were obtained from the UK trials COV001 and COV002, which included a single-blind randomized controlled phase 2/3 trial of AZD1222 (ChAdOx1 nCoV-19) in healthy adults. For TCRbeta chain sequencing, PBMC samples were collected from trial participants at day 0 and at day 28 after the second dose.

The material sequenced was peripheral blood, taken on day 0 of AZD1222 vaccination. The receptor comes from an adult in good health. The rearrangement combines TRBV7-2 with TRBJ1-3; the D gene cannot be named for sure. The sequence in DNA is TGTGCCAGCAGCTTCAGTGGAAACACCATATATTTT. This gives the protein CASSFSGNTIYF.